This TCR beta chain was identified during a study of blood T cell repertoires in COVID-19. Germline CDR1 reads LNHNV; CDR2 reads YYDKDF (reference sequence). CDR3 size: 19 residues. V lost 0 bases and J 0 bases, leaving 15 bases between the germline ends. Produced via immunoSEQ multiplex PCR; TCRdb's table is partial and in-frame only. The sample has some 37,000 clones, about 85% seen once. Sequenced input: peripheral blood. This chain connects TRBV15 to TRBJ2-6; D unclear. The TCR comes from a man aged 50 to 59 in a cohort sampled during active COVID-19. CDR3 nucleotides: TGTGCCACCAGCAGAGATGAAGGAACGGAGAGCTCTGGGGCCAACGTCCTGACTTTC. Protein: CATSRDEGTESSGANVLTF.